The sequence of this T cell receptor (beta chain) was determined in a study of response to subunit inactivated influenza vaccine. As regards this clonotype: What it binds is unknown.

TCRdb redid the calling of the RT-PCR reads with MiXCR, one entry per CDR3 protein. Among roughly 650,000 distinct CDR3 sequences listed, 14% were seen once. Germline V CDR1 and CDR2: MDHEN, SYDVKM. Trimming took 2 bases from V and 3 from J, leaving 12 bases between them. CDR3 length: 15 residues. Whole-study findings and limits: The authors proposed limited new T cell recruitment per seasonal influenza vaccination.

The receptor was isolated from a man aged 45-65 years who received an inactivated influenza vaccine. The sample here was PBMCs from blood, taken approximately 15 days before vaccination. This sequence joins TRBV28 and TRBJ2-3, with D possibly being TRBD2 (7 bases). CDR3 residues: CASSLLRGGTDTQYF. For the CDR3, the DNA is TGTGCCAGCAGTTTACTAAGGGGGGGGACAGATACGCAGTATTTT. Full variable domain (remainder filled in from reference TRBV28 and TRBJ2-3): DVKVTQSSRYLVKRTGEKVFLECVQDMDHENMFWYRQDPGLGLRLIYFSYDVKMKEKGDIPEGYSVSREKKERFSLILESASTNQTSMYLCASSLLRGGTDTQYFGPGTRLTVL.